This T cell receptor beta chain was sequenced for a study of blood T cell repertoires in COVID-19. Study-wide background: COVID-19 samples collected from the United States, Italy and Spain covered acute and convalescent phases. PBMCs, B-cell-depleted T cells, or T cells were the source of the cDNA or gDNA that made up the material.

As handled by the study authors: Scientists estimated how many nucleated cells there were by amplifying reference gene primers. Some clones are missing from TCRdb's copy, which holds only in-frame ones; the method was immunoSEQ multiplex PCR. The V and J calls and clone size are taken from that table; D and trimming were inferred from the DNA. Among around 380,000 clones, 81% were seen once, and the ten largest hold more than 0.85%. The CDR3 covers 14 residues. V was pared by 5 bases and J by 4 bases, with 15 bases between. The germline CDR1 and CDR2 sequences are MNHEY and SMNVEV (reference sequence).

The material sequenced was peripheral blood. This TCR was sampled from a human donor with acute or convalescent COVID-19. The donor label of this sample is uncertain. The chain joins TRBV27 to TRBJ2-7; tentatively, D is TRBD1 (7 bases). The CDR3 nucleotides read TGTGCCAGCAGTAAGGGGGCGGGGCAGTACGAGCAGTACTTC. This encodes CASSKGAGQYEQYF.